The 7 T cell receptor beta chains reported below all come from one sample, sequenced in a study of OX40 agonist ivuxolimab in advanced cancers. Clones were read by immunoSEQ multiplex PCR, and TCRdb kept only the in-frame ones, dropping some. The table has about 66,000 clones, 86% seen once. Sequenced material: CD4+ or CD8+ T cells sorted from blood, taken in a trial of the OX40 agonist ivuxolimab. The receptors were gathered from an adult with an advanced solid tumor such as melanoma, head and neck, liver or kidney cancer.

V usage is TRBV6-5 and J usage is TRBJ1-4; D not resolved. The CDR3 is made up of 14 amino acids. Trimming cost V 2 bases and J 4 bases, with 8 bases left between them. Germline assignment: CDR1 MNHEY and CDR2 SVGAGI. The CDR3 DNA reads TGTGCCAGCAGTTACGGGTTGGTTAATGAAAAACTGTTTTTT. Its protein product is CASSYGLVNEKLFF.

This clone was counted once. This sequence joins TRBV5-4 and TRBJ1-6; tentative D call: TRBD1 (6 bases). This CDR3 contains 15 residues. Germline V gene data show CDR1 as SGHNT and CDR2 as YYREEE (reference sequence). The V gene lost 4 bases and the J gene lost 7 bases, with 15 bases spanning the gap. CDR3 in amino acids: CASSGPGQENSPLHF. The CDR3 coding sequence is TGTGCCAGCAGCGGTCCGGGACAAGAAAATTCACCCCTCCACTTT.

This chain uses TRBV4-1 with TRBJ2-5; no firm D call. V lost 0 bases to trimming and J lost 5 bases, with 13 bases between them. The CDR3 consists of 15 residues. Germline CDR1 reads MGHRA; CDR2 reads YSYEKL. The DNA of the CDR3 is TGCGCCAGCAGCCAAGAGTGGCCTACTCGGGAGACCCAGTACTTC. Translation gives CASSQEWPTRETQYF.

The chain's CDR3 is CASSFFGTGNNQPQHF. The CDR3 nucleotides are TGTGCCAGCAGCTTTTTCGGGACAGGGAACAATCAGCCCCAGCATTTT. This chain joins TRBV5-5 and TRBJ1-5; 9 bases align to TRBD1. J lost 3 bases, V lost 2 bases, and 6 bases had no gene match. The CDR3 covers 16 residues. The germline CDR1 and CDR2 sequences are SGHKS and YYEKEE (reference sequence).

V gene TRBV21-1 combines with J gene TRBJ1-5. TRBV21-1 is termed a pseudogene. The CDR3 runs 16 residues. Here the CDR3 DNA reads TGTGCCAGCAGCAAAGGGTCGGGGGTTCTAAATCAGCCCCAGCATTTT. Its protein product is CASSKGSGVLNQPQHF.

The chain links TRBV7-2 to TRBJ1-1; TRBD1 is a possible D gene (5 bases). The length of the CDR3 is 14 residues. Trimming cost V 2 bases and J 8 bases, with 15 bases left between them. Germline CDR1 SGHTA, CDR2 FQGNSA. For the CDR3, the DNA is TGTGCCAGCAGCTTATCCCGCGTTGGACAAGAAGCTTTCTTT. This gives the protein CASSLSRVGQEAFF. Supplemented by reference TRBV7-2 and TRBJ1-1, the full variable domain reads GAGVSQSPSNKVTEKGKDVELRCDPISGHTALYWYRQSLGQGLEFLIYFQGNSAPDKSGLPSDRFSAERTGGSVSTLTIQRTQQEDSAVYLCASSLSRVGQEAFFGQGTRLTVV.

The CDR3 nucleotides are TGTGCCACCAGCCGCTCTGATGGCGGCCAGAGGGGCTACACCTTC. Protein: CATSRSDGGQRGYTF. The rearrangement uses TRBV15 and TRBJ1-2, with unresolved D. The CDR3 extends over 15 amino acids. Trimming took 5 bases from V and 8 from J, leaving 21 bases between them. Germline V gene lookup returns CDR1 LNHNV and CDR2 YYDKDF (reference sequence).